This entry is about one T cell receptor beta chain. This table comes from immunoSEQ multiplex PCR, and its TCRdb copy is limited to in-frame clones, with some not included. The profile shows roughly 80,000 clones, approximately 88% of them singletons. These data are taken from a study of blood T cell repertoires in COVID-19. V was shortened by 0 bases and J by 6 bases, with 23 bases between the two germline ends. CDR1 SGHDN and CDR2 FVKESK come from the germline V gene. There are 18 residues in the CDR3. The chain recombines TRBV14 with TRBJ1-1; D is perhaps TRBD1 (5 bases). This sequence originates from a man in his fifties with active COVID-19. Sequenced material: peripheral blood. The DNA for the CDR3 is TGTGCCAGCAGCCAAGATCGAGGCCAGGGTGCGATGGGCGCTGAAGCTTTCTTT. It translates to CASSQDRGQGAMGAEAFF.